This TCR beta chain derives from a study of CD8+CD57+ T cells in acquired aplastic anemia. Looking at the study overall: As sequenced from healthy donors, CD4+ cells averaged about 10.8 million reads.

This clonotype showed up many times. This CDR3 spans 15 amino acids. The germline gives CDR1 MNHNS, CDR2 SASEGT. The V end lost 4 bases, the J end lost 2 bases, and 15 bases lay between the germline ends. According to the study, genomic DNA was the template for TCR beta VDJ and CDR3 profiling. TCRdb reanalysed the reads using MiXCR and keeps one entry per CDR3 protein. Found here are 200,000 to 250,000 distinct CDR3 sequences, roughly 35% of them singletons; the top ten hold approximately 1.2%. This sequence joins TRBV6-1 and TRBJ2-7; TRBD2 might be the D (5 bases). Input material: sorted CD4+, CD8+, or CD8+CD57+ T cells (not recorded which) from PBMCs. The receptor was derived from a human donor in good health, serving as a control. The CDR3 is CASSVNRLPTYEQYF. CDR3 nucleotides: TGTGCCAGCAGTGTGAACAGACTACCGACCTACGAGCAGTACTTC.